Below are 9 T cell receptor beta chains sequenced from a single sample in a study of Ad26.COV2.S vaccination and SARS-CoV-2 variants. This sample's treatment: about 20 received Ad26.COV2.S at low or high dose, single or two shots; about 5 received placebo; per-sample allocation not given. All samples were drawn on day 63, counting from the first vaccine or placebo injection. Produced via immunoSEQ multiplex PCR; TCRdb's table is partial and in-frame only. In the table there are about 280,000 clones, around 87% of which are singletons. Here the sequenced sample was peripheral blood, taken in a trial of Ad26.COV2.S vaccine versus placebo. The receptors were gathered from a person between 18 and 65 years old who received the Ad26.COV2.S COVID-19 vaccine or a placebo.

This chain uses TRBV28 with TRBJ1-5, with no clear D. The V end was cut by 6 bases, the J end by 3 bases, with 9 bases between. Germline CDR1 MDHEN, CDR2 SYDVKM. The CDR3 has 13 amino acids. CDR3 DNA: TGTGCCAGCAGGGCCTACTTCAATCAGCCCCAGCATTTT. This gives the protein CASRAYFNQPQHF.

To note about this clone: This CDR3 is also generated by other DNA sequences in the sample. This chain connects TRBV6-5 to TRBJ1-6; 9 nucleotides agree with TRBD1. Germline CDR1 is MNHEY and CDR2 is SVGAGI. Losses at the gene ends were 5 bases for V and 7 bases for J; bases not matched to a gene: 3. This CDR3 has 14 residues. CDR3 sequence: CASSPDRGNSPLHF. For the CDR3, the DNA is TGTGCCAGCAGTCCGGACAGGGGAAATTCACCCCTCCACTTT.

CDR3 in DNA: TGTGCCAGCAGTTACTCGTATGAGGGGGGAGAGACCCAGTACTTC. Amino acids: CASSYSYEGGETQYF. The V gene is TRBV6-5, the J gene TRBJ2-5, with D perhaps given as TRBD1 or TRBD2 (6 bases each). Germline V gene data show CDR1 as MNHEY and CDR2 as SVGAGI. CDR3 length: 15 residues. The V and J ends lost 0 bases and 4 bases respectively, with 12 bases between them.

This clone occurred once. V is TRBV4-2 and J is TRBJ2-7; D remains unclear. CDR1 is LGHNA, CDR2 YNFKEQ, per germline. V was shortened by 1 base and J by 3 bases, with 10 bases between the two germline ends. The CDR3 has 14 residues. Here the CDR3 reads CASSQVFSFYEQYF. The CDR3 DNA sequence: TGTGCCAGCAGCCAAGTCTTCTCCTTCTACGAGCAGTACTTC.

V and J are TRBV5-1 and TRBJ2-7, with TRBD1 matching 11 bases. CDR3 length equals 14 residues. Trimming cost V 4 bases and J 7 bases; bases outside gene matches: 7. Germline CDR1 is SGHRS and CDR2 is YFSETQ. CDR3 protein: CASSLWTGGREQYF. DNA of the CDR3: TGCGCCAGCAGCCTTTGGACAGGGGGCAGGGAGCAGTACTTC.

Points on this clone: Other DNA sequences within the sample encode an identical CDR3. V is TRBV12-3 or TRBV12-4 and J is TRBJ1-2; D perhaps matches TRBD1 (5 bases). The CDR3 sequence is 13 residues long. V was clipped by 1 base and J by 4 bases, with 7 bases between them. This CDR3 is CASSLGGSYGYTF. The CDR3 region has the DNA TGTGCCAGCAGTTTAGGGGGGAGCTATGGCTACACCTTC.

In DNA, the CDR3 is TGTGCCAGCAGCCCCGGGACATTCTCCAATGAGCAGTTCTTC. Translating gives CASSPGTFSNEQFF. V gene TRBV9 combines with J gene TRBJ2-1; D may be TRBD1 (6 bases). The germline gives CDR1 SGDLS, CDR2 YYNGEE. There are 14 residues in the CDR3. Trimming left V 4 bases short and J 6 bases short, with 14 bases between.

This chain connects TRBV6-6 to TRBJ2-3; 10 bases fit TRBD2. After removal of 4 bases from V and 4 bases from J, the junction contained 5 bases not matched to a gene. The CDR3 loop spans 15 amino acids. Germline V lookup: CDR1 MNHNY, CDR2 SVGAGI (reference sequence). CDR3 amino acids: CASSFSGRAPDTQYF. As DNA, the CDR3 is TGTGCCAGCAGTTTCAGCGGGAGGGCCCCAGATACGCAGTATTTT.

The count of this clone is one. The chain uses TRBV6-6 and TRBJ2-3; 7 nucleotides line up with TRBD2. CDR3 length: 18 residues. V trimming: 5 bases; J trimming: 4 bases; junction bases outside the gene matches: 18. Germline-derived CDR1 and CDR2 are MNHNY and SVGAGI (reference sequence). The CDR3 reads CASSPREGTAEIPDTQYF. The CDR3 DNA is TGTGCCAGCAGTCCTAGGGAGGGGACGGCAGAGATCCCAGATACGCAGTATTTT.